The 29 T cell receptor beta chains presented below share a single source sample, sequenced in a study of Graves' ophthalmopathy and Graves' hyperthyroidism. Amplification of TCR beta CDR3 regions used RNA transcripts. RT-PCR with HTBI primers came first, then second-round multiplex PCR. TCRdb fed the multiplex PCR reads into MiXCR, producing one record per CDR3 protein. The sample has around 600,000 distinct CDR3 sequences, approximately 39% seen once. Sequenced sample: peripheral blood. The origin of the receptors is an adult man with Graves' ophthalmopathy.

This clonotype was seen many times. This chain links TRBV2 with TRBJ2-7; 12 nucleotides align to TRBD2. CDR3 size: 15 residues. V lost 4 bases, J lost 6 bases, and 7 bases stayed unmatched. Germline CDR1 is SNHLY and CDR2 is FYNNEI. CDR3 region: CASSALLAGGREQYF. As DNA, the CDR3 is TGTGCCAGCAGTGCCCTACTAGCGGGAGGACGCGAGCAGTACTTC.

A word on this clonotype: At one end the junction does not follow the germline gene, possibly because of a read error. CDR3 in DNA: TGCGCCAGCAGCCAAGATCGACGTCACCCCGCCTACGAGCAGTACTTC. Protein product: CASSQDRRHPAYEQYF. The V and J genes are TRBV7-9 and TRBJ2-7; D is unclear. CDR1 and CDR2 (germline): SEHNR, FQNEAQ (reference sequence). The CDR3 sequence is 16 residues long.

The rearrangement links TRBV12-3 or TRBV12-4 to TRBJ2-6; D possibly corresponds to TRBD1 (5 bases). This CDR3 spans 13 amino acids. Deletions cut 6 bases from V and 4 bases from J, with 7 bases between. The CDR3 nucleotides read TGTGCCAGCAGCTGGACAGGGGCCAACGTCCTGACTTTC. Residues: CASSWTGANVLTF.

The V gene is TRBV11-2, the J gene TRBJ2-5; TRBD2 matches at 15 bases. Germline values: CDR1 SGHAT, CDR2 FQNNGV. The V and J ends lost 6 bases and 5 bases, in that order; junction bases with no gene match: 16. The CDR3 totals 19 residues. CDR3 sequence: CASRTGLAGGPNNAETQYF. CDR3 in DNA: TGTGCCAGCAGGACTGGACTAGCGGGGGGGCCAAATAATGCCGAGACCCAGTACTTC.

The chain links TRBV2 to TRBJ1-4; D gene ambiguous. The length of the CDR3 is 19 residues. V was shortened by 5 bases and J by 1 base, with 23 bases between the two germline ends. The V gene's germline CDR1 is SNHLY and CDR2 FYNNEI. The CDR3 region is CASSPPSQAYQGTNEKLFF. CDR3 nucleotides: TGTGCCAGCAGTCCTCCCTCGCAGGCCTATCAAGGAACTAATGAAAAACTGTTTTTT. The whole variable domain, filled in from reference TRBV2 and TRBJ1-4, reads EPEVTQTPSHQVTQMGQEVILRCVPISNHLYFYWYRQILGQKVEFLVSFYNNEISEKSEIFDDQFSVERPDGSNFTLKIRSTKLEDSAMYFCASSPPSQAYQGTNEKLFFGSGTQLSVL.

The sample holds one count of this clonotype. A much larger clonotype is one base distant, so this may be a read error. The gene calls are TRBV20-1 and TRBJ1-5, with D unresolved. This CDR3 spans 14 amino acids. V lost 5 bases and J 5 bases, leaving 16 bases between the germline ends. Germline V gives CDR1 DFQATT, CDR2 SNEGSKA (reference sequence). DNA for the CDR3: TGCAGTGCTGGAGTGGGTGAACGGGATCAGCCCCAGCATTTT. Its protein product is CSAGVGERDQPQHF.

The chain combines TRBV19 with TRBJ2-3, with TRBD2 identical over 10 bases. The CDR3 runs 14 residues. The germline CDR1 and CDR2 sequences are LNHDA and SQIVND (reference sequence). J gave up 4 bases and V 7 bases, and 5 bases lay outside the gene matches. Here the CDR3 DNA reads TGTGCCAGTAAGACTAGCGGGTCGTCAGATACGCAGTATTTT. Its protein is CASKTSGSSDTQYF.

The chain employs TRBV25-1 and TRBJ1-1, with D uncertain. CDR3 length: 13 amino acids. Germline V gives CDR1 MGHDK, CDR2 SYGVNS. Trimming stripped 4 bases from V and 0 bases from J, with 6 bases between. The CDR3 region is CASSGDMNTEAFF. DNA for the CDR3: TGTGCCAGCAGTGGTGACATGAACACTGAAGCTTTCTTT.

On this clonotype itself: With a much larger clone just one base away, this may be a read error. This chain connects TRBV3-1 to TRBJ2-7, with 15 positions matching TRBD2. The CDR3 has 14 residues. Germline V gene sequence: CDR1 LGHDT, CDR2 YNNKEL (reference sequence). The V segment lost 6 bases and the J segment 6 bases; nucleotides outside the gene matches: 3. Written as DNA, the CDR3 is TGTGCCAGCAGTTGGACTAGCGGGAGGGTCGAGCAGTACTTC. This codes for CASSWTSGRVEQYF.

This clonotype appeared a few times. The rearrangement links TRBV12-3 or TRBV12-4 to TRBJ1-3; the match to TRBD1 covers 8 bases. J was trimmed by 8 bases and V by 4 bases; bases with no gene match: 7. This CDR3 spans 14 amino acids. The CDR3: CASSSPDRGYTIYF. CDR3 sequence (DNA): TGTGCCAGCAGTTCACCAGACAGGGGCTACACCATATATTTT.

This clonotype was counted ten times or more. V usage is TRBV2 and J usage is TRBJ1-1; D uncertain. The CDR3 covers 10 residues. CDR1 and CDR2 (germline): SNHLY, FYNNEI. V shed 6 bases and J shed 10 bases, with 9 bases lying between them. CDR3 bases: TGTGCCAGCAGGGGCCGCGTAGCTTTCTTT. Its protein is CASRGRVAFF.

There are many counts of this clonotype. The V call is TRBV15, the J call TRBJ1-5; perhaps TRBD1 as D (5 bases). The CDR3 spans 16 residues. V was trimmed by 0 bases and J by 0 bases, leaving 9 bases between them. Germline loops: CDR1 LNHNV, CDR2 YYDKDF (reference sequence). Here the CDR3 DNA reads TGTGCCACCAGCAGAGAGGGGGGATCTAGCAATCAGCCCCAGCATTTT. Amino acid sequence: CATSREGGSSNQPQHF.

The J gene is TRBJ2-7, the V gene TRBV7-8, with D tentatively TRBD1 (5 bases). V was clipped by 6 bases and J by 6 bases, with 21 bases between them. CDR3 length: 15 amino acids. CDR1 SGHVS and CDR2 FQNEAQ come from the germline V gene. CDR3 DNA: TGTGCCAGCAGTTTGGGGCCAGAACCCCTGGGCGAGCAGTACTTC. The encoded protein is CASSLGPEPLGEQYF. Full variable domain (rest looked up from reference TRBV7-8 and TRBJ2-7): GAGVSQSPRYKVAKRGQDVALRCDPISGHVSLFWYQQALGQGPEFLTYFQNEAQLDKSGLPSDRFFAERPEGSVSTLKIQRTQQEDSAVYLCASSLGPEPLGEQYFGPGTRLTVT.

This clonotype was counted ten times or more. The V and J genes are TRBV7-9 and TRBJ2-5, with D perhaps TRBD1 or TRBD2 (5 bases each). V gave up 3 bases and J gave up 3 bases, with 14 bases separating them. The germline CDR1 and CDR2 sequences are SEHNR and FQNEAQ (reference sequence). This CDR3 contains 15 residues. The CDR3 loop is CASSFPSLGEETQYF. In DNA, the CDR3 is TGTGCCAGCAGCTTCCCGAGCTTGGGGGAAGAGACCCAGTACTTC. The full variable domain, completed using reference TRBV7-9 and TRBJ2-5, is DTGVSQNPRHKITKRGQNVTFRCDPISEHNRLYWYRQTLGQGPEFLTYFQNEAQLEKSRLLSDRFSAERPKGSFSTLEIQRTEQGDSAMYLCASSFPSLGEETQYFGPGTRLLVL.

Points on this clonotype: A much larger clone lies one base from this, so it may be a read error. J is TRBJ1-1 and V is TRBV12-3 or TRBV12-4; no reliable D call. This CDR3 region has 15 residues. Between the trimmed V and J ends, which lost 1 base and 4 bases, there was a span of 13 bases. The CDR3 sequence is CASSLDPGIGTEAFF. The CDR3 DNA reads as TGTGCCAGCAGTTTAGATCCGGGGATAGGCACTGAAGCTTTCTTT.

This clonotype appeared many times. The chain employs TRBV7-9 and TRBJ2-5, with no clear D. Germline V gene lookup returns CDR1 SEHNR and CDR2 FQNEAQ (reference sequence). The CDR3 totals 14 residues. V was trimmed by 5 bases and J by 2 bases, leaving 12 bases between them. CDR3 sequence: CASSSTAFQETQYF. The CDR3 DNA follows: TGTGCCAGCAGCAGTACGGCCTTTCAAGAGACCCAGTACTTC.

This clonotype was recorded only once. The chain combines TRBV7-2 with TRBJ2-5; no clear D gene. Trimming stripped 0 bases from V and 5 bases from J, with 13 bases between. The V gene's germline CDR1 is SGHTA and CDR2 FQGNSA. The CDR3 runs 15 residues. CDR3 DNA: TGTGCCAGCAGCTTAGCGCGGCAGGTCGGGGAGACCCAGTACTTC. The encoded protein is CASSLARQVGETQYF.

The V and J genes are TRBV25-1 and TRBJ1-2; 8 nucleotides agree with TRBD1. There are 14 residues in the CDR3. V shed 2 bases and J 4 bases; nucleotides not matched to a gene: 3. Germline CDR1 MGHDK, CDR2 SYGVNS. The CDR3 loop is CASSETTGGYGYTF. The CDR3 DNA follows: TGTGCCAGCAGTGAAACTACAGGGGGCTATGGCTACACCTTC.

This chain links TRBV2 with TRBJ2-7, with 8 nucleotides matching TRBD2. Germline values: CDR1 SNHLY, CDR2 FYNNEI. V was pared by 5 bases and J by 3 bases, with 24 bases of the junction left unmatched. The CDR3 spans 20 residues. CDR3 DNA: TGTGCCAGCAGTTACTCGCCAGGCCTCGCGGGGGGCTCTCCCAGCTACGAGCAGTACTTC. Amino acid sequence: CASSYSPGLAGGSPSYEQYF.

The chain recombines TRBV9 with TRBJ2-7, with 11 bases fitting TRBD1. The CDR3 runs to 15 residues. With 4 bases clipped from V and 3 bases from J, the junction kept 6 bases outside the gene matches. Per the germline V gene, CDR1 is SGDLS and CDR2 is YYNGEE. The CDR3 DNA is TGTGCCAGCAGCCAGAGGGGGACAGGGGGCTACGAGCAGTACTTC. This codes for CASSQRGTGGYEQYF.

Concerning this clonotype: A much larger clone sits a single nucleotide away, making a read error possible. The chain couples TRBV24-1 to TRBJ1-4, with 7 bases identical to TRBD1. V was pared by 2 bases and J by 8 bases, with 13 bases of the junction left unmatched. The CDR3 totals 17 residues. CDR1 is KGHDR, CDR2 SFDVKD, per germline. CDR3: CATSDSPDRANSEKLFF. The CDR3 DNA reads TGTGCCACCAGTGATTCCCCTGACAGGGCTAACTCAGAAAAACTGTTTTTT.

This chain joins TRBV3-1 and TRBJ1-2; D ambiguous. The CDR3 consists of 13 residues. The V end lost 4 bases, the J end lost 5 bases, and 11 bases lay between the germline ends. Germline V gives CDR1 LGHDT, CDR2 YNNKEL (reference sequence). The CDR3 region has the DNA TGTGCCAGCAGCCCCCGCGCGGAGTATGGCTACACCTTC. Its protein product is CASSPRAEYGYTF.

This clonotype was seen ten or more times. The rearrangement uses TRBV20-1 and TRBJ2-7; tentative D call: TRBD1 (6 bases). Germline lookup yields CDR1 DFQATT and CDR2 SNEGSKA (reference sequence). V was clipped by 6 bases and J by 6 bases, with 12 bases between them. The CDR3 extends over 11 amino acids. CDR3 residues: CSARTGFEQYF. CDR3 nucleotide sequence: TGCAGTGCCCGCACAGGGTTCGAGCAGTACTTC.

This clonotype was detected a few times. V is TRBV4-1 and J is TRBJ1-4; D is unclear. Germline assignment: CDR1 MGHRA and CDR2 YSYEKL. The CDR3 is made up of 15 amino acids. V was cut by 4 bases and J by 12 bases, with 21 bases left in between. CDR3 protein: CASSLAGSRLRELFF. The CDR3 DNA is TGCGCCAGCAGCCTAGCGGGGAGCCGATTACGGGAACTGTTTTTT.

This clonotype was recorded many times. This chain links TRBV7-2 with TRBJ2-7; 11 positions agree with TRBD2. Germline trimming cut 2 bases from V and 4 bases from J; bases unmatched to any gene: 1. Per the germline V gene, CDR1 is SGHTA and CDR2 is FQGNSA. The CDR3 is made up of 14 amino acids. The CDR3 DNA follows: TGTGCCAGCAGCTTATTAGCGGGGGGGTACGAGCAGTACTTC. Its protein product is CASSLLAGGYEQYF.

This clonotype occurred many times. CDR3 nucleotides: TGTGCCAGCAGCCGGGACCCCTTTCGAGGCAATCAGCCCCAGCATTTT. Its translation is CASSRDPFRGNQPQHF. This chain joins TRBV7-2 and TRBJ1-5; D is possibly TRBD1 (5 bases). Germline assignment: CDR1 SGHTA and CDR2 FQGNSA. V was pared by 5 bases and J by 2 bases, with 16 bases between. This CDR3 has 16 residues. Full variable domain (remainder filled in from reference TRBV7-2 and TRBJ1-5): GAGVSQSPSNKVTEKGKDVELRCDPISGHTALYWYRQSLGQGLEFLIYFQGNSAPDKSGLPSDRFSAERTGGSVSTLTIQRTQQEDSAVYLCASSRDPFRGNQPQHFGDGTRLSIL.

In the case of this clonotype: Its ends do not fully match the called genes, so a read error is possible. This chain uses TRBV7-2 with TRBJ2-2; 11 nucleotides agree with TRBD2. There are 16 residues in the CDR3. The germline V gene encodes CDR1 SGHTA and CDR2 FQGNSA. For the CDR3, the DNA is TGCGCCAGCAGTCAAGCTAGCGGGAGGAGGGCCGGGGAGCTGTTTTTT. Translation: CASSQASGRRAGELFF.

This clonotype was observed at least ten times. The rearrangement uses TRBV12-3 or TRBV12-4 and TRBJ2-7, with D possibly matching TRBD2 (6 bases). V was shortened by 3 bases and J by 0 bases, with 12 bases between the two germline ends. CDR3 size: 15 residues. The CDR3 loop reads CASSFGGTLSYEQYF. As DNA, the CDR3 is TGTGCCAGCAGTTTTGGAGGGACGCTCTCCTACGAGCAGTACTTC.

V gene TRBV29-1 combines with J gene TRBJ2-7; tentatively, D is TRBD2 (7 bases). Germline CDR1 and CDR2: SQVTM and ANQGSEA. This CDR3 region has 12 residues. In DNA, the CDR3 is TGCAGTGAATGGGGGAGGGACAATGAGCAGTACTTC. This gives the protein CSEWGRDNEQYF.